Listed below are T cell receptor beta chains from one sample, sequenced in a study of cytomegalovirus exposure and HLA in healthy donors. Data came from immunoSEQ multiplex PCR; TCRdb stores just in-frame clones and leaves some out. In the table there are about 200,000 clones, 70% to 85% of which are singletons. The sequencing input was PBMCs. The receptors were gathered from a woman aged 25-40 years in good health and CMV-seropositive. The CDR3 runs from the conserved cysteine through the conserved F or W. Each record gives: V gene, J gene, clone size, D gene, CDR3 DNA, CDR3 protein. D genes are given only for firm matches. The size field is filled for only some rows; it gives once, few, many or a size class.

TRBV7-6	TRBJ1-1	.	.	TGTGCCAGCAGCTTAATGGCGGGTGGGGTCGGGACTGAAGCTTTCTTT	CASSLMAGGVGTEAFF
TRBV7-2	TRBJ1-5	.	.	TGTGCCAGCAGCTTAGCTTTGACAGCCAGTAATCAGCCCCAGCATTTT	CASSLALTASNQPQHF
TRBV7-9	TRBJ2-1	.	.	TGTGCCAGCAGCGATAACCGACAGTCCTACAATGAGCAGTTCTTC	CASSDNRQSYNEQFF
TRBV7-2	TRBJ1-5	.	.	TGTGCCAGCAGCGTCAGGGGCGGTCAGCCCCAGCATTTT	CASSVRGGQPQHF
TRBV29-1	TRBJ1-1	.	.	TGCAGCGGGGGACAAACCCTCGGAACCACTGAAGCTTTCTTT	CSGGQTLGTTEAFF
TRBV20-1	TRBJ1-1	few	.	TGCAGTGCTAGAGCCCCGACTGAAGCTTTCTTT	CSARAPTEAFF
TRBV6-1	TRBJ2-3	.	.	TGTGCCAGCAGCAGGACAGAAACAGATACGCAGTATTTT	CASSRTETDTQYF
TRBV2	TRBJ1-5	.	TRBD1	TGTGCCAGCAGTTTCGACAGGGGGAACAATCAGCCCCAGCATTTT	CASSFDRGNNQPQHF
TRBV12-5	TRBJ1-2	once	TRBD1	TGTGCTAGTGGTTTCGGGGACAGCTATGGCTACACCTTC	CASGFGDSYGYTF
TRBV6-5	TRBJ2-1	.	TRBD2	TGTGCCAGCAGTCCCGGGAGAGGGAGGGGTGCGGAGCAGTTCTTC	CASSPGRGRGAEQFF
TRBV30	TRBJ2-3	.	TRBD2	TGTGCCTGGAGCAAGGGGCTAGCGGGGGTCACAGATACGCAGTATTTT	CAWSKGLAGVTDTQYF
TRBV5-6	TRBJ2-7	once	TRBD2	TGTGCCAGCAGCTTGGAACTAGCGGGAGACGAGCAGTACTTC	CASSLELAGDEQYF
TRBV7-8	TRBJ2-7	once	TRBD2	TGTGCCAGCAGCTTCCGCCTGGGGGGGATAAGTCACACGAACTACGAGCAGTACTTC	CASSFRLGGISHTNYEQYF
TRBV29-1	TRBJ2-1	.	.	TGCAGCGTTGACCCGGGGAGAGAGGATGAGCAGTTCTTC	CSVDPGREDEQFF
TRBV28	TRBJ2-7	.	TRBD2	TGTGCCAGCAGTTCTCTGACTAGCGGATCCTACGAGCAGTACTTC	CASSSLTSGSYEQYF
TRBV28	TRBJ1-2	.	TRBD1	TGTGCCAGCAGTTTCTCCGGGACAGTTAACTATGGCTACACCTTC	CASSFSGTVNYGYTF
TRBV2	TRBJ2-1	.	TRBD1	TGTGCCAGCAGCCACCCCAGTGATGGACAGGGAGGATACAATGAGCAGTTCTTC	CASSHPSDGQGGYNEQFF
TRBV18	TRBJ2-5	once	TRBD2	TGTGCCAGCTCATGGGGACTAGCGGGAGCCTCGGGGGAGACCCAGTACTTC	CASSWGLAGASGETQYF
TRBV29-1	TRBJ2-1	once	.	TGCAGCGTTGCGAGGTCCTACAATGAGCAGTTCTTC	CSVARSYNEQFF
TRBV6-6	TRBJ2-1	.	TRBD2	TGTGCCAGCAGTCCCCAGCGGGAGCTCCACAATGAGCAGTTCTTC	CASSPQRELHNEQFF
TRBV5-1	TRBJ2-7	.	TRBD1	TGCGCCAGCAATCCAGGGGGATCGGACGAGCAGTACTTC	CASNPGGSDEQYF
TRBV7-2	TRBJ2-7	.	.	TGTGCCAGCAGCTTAAACGGGAGAGCCTACGAGCAGTACTTC	CASSLNGRAYEQYF
TRBV7-8	TRBJ2-2	.	TRBD1	TGTGCCAGCAGCTCGGACAGGGTTGGGGGGGAGCTGTTTTTT	CASSSDRVGGELFF
TRBV29-1	TRBJ1-1	.	.	TGCAGCGCGGTTCCAGCCCCTCAGGGATTGGCTGAAGCTTTCTTT	CSAVPAPQGLAEAFF
TRBV6-5	TRBJ2-7	.	.	TGTGCCAGCAGCCAGGGAAGTCTCTACGAGCAGTACTTC	CASSQGSLYEQYF
TRBV2	TRBJ2-7	.	.	TGTGCCAGCAGTCCCGACAGGAGCTCCTACGAGCAGTACTTC	CASSPDRSSYEQYF
TRBV5-1	TRBJ2-2	.	TRBD1	TGCGCCAGCAGCGTAGTGACAGGGTCGGATAGCACCGGGGAGCTGTTTTTT	CASSVVTGSDSTGELFF
TRBV25-1	TRBJ2-7	.	TRBD1	TGTGCCAGCAGTGGGACAGGGCTAATTCACGAGCAGTACTTC	CASSGTGLIHEQYF
TRBV19	TRBJ2-7	.	.	TGTGCCAGTAGTGCTGCAGTGAACTACGAGCAGTACTTC	CASSAAVNYEQYF
TRBV5-4	TRBJ2-7	.	.	TGTGCCAGCAGCTTGAAGCGCGGGGTCCTCTCCTACGAGCAGTACTTC	CASSLKRGVLSYEQYF
TRBV18	TRBJ2-3	.	.	TGTGCCAGCCACACAGGGAGGGTCACAGATACGCAGTATTTT	CASHTGRVTDTQYF
TRBV29-1	TRBJ2-1	.	.	TGCAGCGGATTTCGGGGTGATGCGGGCAATGAGCAGTTCTTC	CSGFRGDAGNEQFF
TRBV29-1	TRBJ1-1	.	TRBD1	TGCAGCGTTGTTACCGGGACAGGCTACACTGAAGCTTTCTTT	CSVVTGTGYTEAFF
TRBV28	TRBJ2-6	.	.	TGTGCCAGCAGGGAGTCTGGGGCCAACGTCCTGACTTTC	CASRESGANVLTF
TRBV10-3	TRBJ2-7	.	TRBD2	TGTGCCATCAGTGGCGGGACTAGCGGGAGTCACGAGCAGTACTTC	CAISGGTSGSHEQYF
TRBV5-1	TRBJ2-3	.	TRBD2	TGCGCCAGCACAAGCGGGATGGGGGATACGCAGTATTTT	CASTSGMGDTQYF
TRBV10-3	TRBJ1-1	.	.	TGTGCCATCAGTGAAGACTCTGAAGCTTTCTTT	CAISEDSEAFF
TRBV5-4	TRBJ2-7	.	TRBD1	TGTGCCAGCAGCTTGGCACGGCGACAGGGGAGCTACGAGCAGTACTTC	CASSLARRQGSYEQYF
TRBV5-1	TRBJ1-1	few	TRBD1	TGCGCCAGCAGCAGGACAGGGGTCGACACTGAAGCTTTCTTT	CASSRTGVDTEAFF
TRBV7-9	TRBJ1-2	.	.	TGTGCCAGCAGCCCCTCGGAGGGCTACACCTTC	CASSPSEGYTF
TRBV18	TRBJ1-1	once	.	TGTGCCAGCTCAATGACATTACCGAACACTGAAGCTTTCTTT	CASSMTLPNTEAFF
TRBV28	TRBJ2-3	.	.	TGTGCCAGCAGCCTCTTCAGCACAGATACGCAGTATTTT	CASSLFSTDTQYF
TRBV6-5	TRBJ1-3	.	TRBD1	TGTGCCAGCAGTTACTCGAAGGGACAGGGAGACACCATATATTTT	CASSYSKGQGDTIYF
TRBV28	TRBJ2-1	.	TRBD2	TGTGCCAGCAGTCTAGCGGGAGACTACAATGAGCAGTTCTTC	CASSLAGDYNEQFF
TRBV29-1	TRBJ1-1	.	TRBD1	TGCAGCGTCGGACAGGGAAAAGCTTTCTTT	CSVGQGKAFF
TRBV6-1	TRBJ1-2	few	TRBD1	TGTGCCAGCAGTTCACAGGGGAGGTCGACGGGCTACACCTTC	CASSSQGRSTGYTF
TRBV11-2	TRBJ2-5	.	.	TGTGCCAGCAGCTCTGGGACTTTTTTGTCGGAGACCCAGTACTTC	CASSSGTFLSETQYF
TRBV7-2	TRBJ2-2	.	TRBD1	TGTGCCAGCAGCTTAACGACCAGGGGGATCGGGGCCGGGGAGCTGTTTTTT	CASSLTTRGIGAGELFF
TRBV27	TRBJ2-1	once	.	TGTGCCAGCAGTTTATATTTGGGTACCTCGAGGAATGAGCAGTTCTTC	CASSLYLGTSRNEQFF
TRBV7-2	TRBJ2-5	.	.	TGTGCCAGCAGCCCGGACAGTGAATTGGCCCAGTACTTC	CASSPDSELAQYF
TRBV7-7	TRBJ2-5	.	.	TGTGCTAGCAGGCTGGGGCGAGAGACCCAGTACTTC	CASRLGRETQYF
TRBV4-1	TRBJ2-7	.	.	TGCGCCAGCAGCCAACCAGGTACCTACGAGCAGTACTTC	CASSQPGTYEQYF